Below are 30 T cell receptor beta chains sequenced from a single sample in a study of control samples from healthy donors and cancer patients. Libraries were prepared by immunoSEQ multiplex PCR; TCRdb keeps only in-frame clonotypes and omits some of them. The sample holds 65,000 to 100,000 clones, 91% seen once. The sequenced material came from blood. The receptors were sampled from a man aged 50 to 59 in good health.

This clone was found a few times. V usage is TRBV7-9 and J usage is TRBJ2-3; no firm D call. The germline V and J ends were trimmed by 6 bases and 6 bases, with 10 bases remaining between them. The CDR3 length is 12 residues. Germline V gene data show CDR1 as SEHNR and CDR2 as FQNEAQ (reference sequence). Written as DNA, the CDR3 is TGTGCCAGCAGATCAATCGGCGATACGCAGTATTTT. Amino acids: CASRSIGDTQYF.

The chain carries TRBV6-5 and TRBJ1-5; D is unresolved. The CDR3 runs 13 residues. CDR1 and CDR2 from the germline V gene are MNHEY and SVGAGI. V was pared by 6 bases and J by 7 bases, with 13 bases between. The CDR3: CASSLKINQPQHF. The CDR3 nucleotides read TGTGCCAGCAGCCTAAAGATTAACCAGCCCCAGCATTTT.

The genes are TRBV29-1 and TRBJ1-3; D gene unclear. Looked up from germline, CDR1 is SQVTM and CDR2 is ANQGSEA. There are 13 residues in the CDR3. The germline V and J ends were trimmed by 7 bases and 0 bases, with 10 bases remaining between them. The CDR3 bases are TGCAGCGCCGTGAGAAGCTCTGGAAACACCATATATTTT. Protein sequence: CSAVRSSGNTIYF.

The chain uses TRBV4-1 and TRBJ1-4, with D maybe TRBD1 (5 bases). Trimming pared 0 bases from V and 6 bases from J, leaving 20 bases between. This CDR3 comprises 18 residues. Per the germline V gene, CDR1 is MGHRA and CDR2 is YSYEKL. CDR3 loop: CASSQEGAGWDSDEKLFF. The CDR3 coding sequence is TGCGCCAGCAGCCAAGAAGGGGCAGGGTGGGACTCTGATGAAAAACTGTTTTTT.

In this sample, this clone turned up once. At the DNA level, this CDR3 is encoded by other sequences in the same sample as well. The chain combines TRBV7-2 with TRBJ1-5; possibly TRBD1 for D (6 bases). The length of the CDR3 is 15 residues. Germline V gene sequence: CDR1 SGHTA, CDR2 FQGNSA. Trimming took off 0 bases at V and 1 base at J, with 7 bases between the two ends. In DNA, the CDR3 is TGTGCCAGCAGCTTAGCGACAGGAAGCAATCAGCCCCAGCATTTT. Its translation is CASSLATGSNQPQHF.

The chain employs TRBV6-5 and TRBJ1-1; D may be TRBD1 (5 bases). Deletions cut 5 bases from V and 1 base from J, with 11 bases between. CDR1 is MNHEY and CDR2 is SVGAGI in the germline V gene. This CDR3 is 14 amino acids long. For the CDR3, the DNA is TGTGCCAGCAGTAACAGGCCCGAGAACACTGAAGCTTTCTTT. Its translation: CASSNRPENTEAFF.

With regard to this clone: Other DNA sequences of this sample code for an identical CDR3. This chain connects TRBV29-1 to TRBJ1-1; the D is unclear. Germline V CDR1 and CDR2: SQVTM, ANQGSEA. The CDR3 loop spans 13 amino acids. V gave up 1 base and J gave up 0 bases, with 6 bases separating them. For the CDR3, the DNA is TGCAGCGTTGAAGGCAGAATGAACACTGAAGCTTTCTTT. Amino acid sequence: CSVEGRMNTEAFF.

This clone was seen only once. The V gene is TRBV11-2, the J gene TRBJ1-4, with D unresolved. Trimming removed 1 base from V and 4 bases from J, with 10 bases in between. Germline CDR1 SGHAT, CDR2 FQNNGV. The CDR3 contains 15 residues. The CDR3 reads CASSLVAGGNEKLFF. The CDR3 region has the DNA TGTGCCAGCAGCTTAGTAGCTGGCGGTAATGAAAAACTGTTTTTT.

The J gene is TRBJ1-1, the V gene TRBV12-3 or TRBV12-4, with D perhaps TRBD1 (6 bases). The V end was cut by 6 bases, the J end by 3 bases, with 11 bases between. There are 13 residues in the CDR3. DNA for the CDR3: TGTGCCAGCAGCCCCGACAGGCACACTGAAGCTTTCTTT. It is translated as CASSPDRHTEAFF.

This rearrangement joins TRBV6-5 to TRBJ2-5, with D perhaps matching TRBD1 or TRBD2 (6 bases each). V was shortened by 2 bases and J by 2 bases, with 15 bases between the two germline ends. The V gene's germline CDR1 is MNHEY and CDR2 SVGAGI. The CDR3 contains 16 residues. In DNA, the CDR3 is TGTGCCAGCAGTTACAGCGTGGGGGGCGTTCAAGAGACCCAGTACTTC. This codes for CASSYSVGGVQETQYF.

The CDR3 protein is CASSLGFSNEQFF. The CDR3 DNA reads as TGTGCCAGCAGCTTAGGCTTCTCCAATGAGCAGTTCTTC. The chain is built from TRBV11-2 and TRBJ2-1, with D hard to call. The CDR3 covers 13 residues. V lost 1 base and J lost 6, with 7 bases in between. Per germline, CDR1 SGHAT and CDR2 FQNNGV.

The rearrangement joins TRBV6-5 to TRBJ1-2, with TRBD1 matching 8 bases. CDR1 is MNHEY, CDR2 SVGAGI, per germline. This CDR3 contains 14 residues. J gave up 8 bases and V 3 bases, and 8 bases lay outside the gene matches. In DNA, the CDR3 is TGTGCCAGCAGTTATAGCGGACAGGGCAGAGGCTACACCTTC. It yields the protein CASSYSGQGRGYTF.

The CDR3 is CASSLFGAGELFF. The CDR3 coding sequence is TGTGCCAGCAGCTTATTCGGGGCCGGGGAGCTGTTTTTT. V gene TRBV7-2 combines with J gene TRBJ2-2; D may be TRBD2 (5 bases). This CDR3 is built from 13 residues. CDR1 is SGHTA, CDR2 FQGNSA, per germline. The germline V and J ends were trimmed by 2 bases and 6 bases, with 7 bases remaining between them.

This sequence joins TRBV11-2 and TRBJ2-3; no reliable D call. The CDR3 is 12 amino acids. Per the germline V gene, CDR1 is SGHAT and CDR2 is FQNNGV. Between the trimmed V and J ends, which lost 5 bases and 2 bases, there was a span of 5 bases. DNA of the CDR3: TGTGCCAGCAGCCCCCACACAGATACGCAGTATTTT. Protein product: CASSPHTDTQYF.

The J gene is TRBJ1-4, the V gene TRBV29-1, with 7 bases aligning to TRBD1. This CDR3 has 13 residues. J lost 4 bases, V lost 6 bases, and 5 bases had no gene match. Germline loops: CDR1 SQVTM, CDR2 ANQGSEA. The chain's CDR3 is CSVAGQLNEKLFF. DNA for the CDR3: TGCAGCGTCGCGGGACAGCTTAATGAAAAACTGTTTTTT.

CDR3 sequence: CASSQGKDGDTQYF. CDR3 DNA sequence: TGTGCCAGCAGCCAAGGAAAAGACGGGGATACGCAGTATTTT. V gene TRBV14 combines with J gene TRBJ2-3; no reliable D call. Germline V gene data show CDR1 as SGHDN and CDR2 as FVKESK. The CDR3 extends over 14 amino acids. Trimming stripped 1 base from V and 6 bases from J, with 11 bases between.

The V and J genes are TRBV2 and TRBJ1-6; D possibly corresponds to TRBD1 (6 bases). V was pared by 7 bases and J by 0 bases, with 10 bases between. Germline loops: CDR1 SNHLY, CDR2 FYNNEI. CDR3 length: 15 amino acids. The CDR3 here is CASIQGSSYNSPLHF. CDR3 DNA sequence: TGTGCCAGCATTCAGGGGAGCTCCTATAATTCACCCCTCCACTTT.

This chain connects TRBV12-5 to TRBJ1-5; D uncertain. CDR3 length equals 15 residues. Trimming took off 1 base at V and 3 bases at J, with 10 bases between the two ends. From germline, CDR1 is LGHNT and CDR2 FRNRAP. This CDR3 reads CASGLGPGLNQPQHF. The CDR3 nucleotides read TGTGCTAGTGGTTTGGGGCCTGGACTCAATCAGCCCCAGCATTTT. Using reference TRBV12-5 and TRBJ1-5 for the parts outside the CDR3, the full variable domain is DARVTQTPRHKVTEMGQEVTMRCQPILGHNTVFWYRQTMMQGLELLAYFRNRAPLDDSGMPKDRFSAEMPDATLATLKIQPSEPRDSAVYFCASGLGPGLNQPQHFGDGTRLSIL.

The sample holds a few counts of this clone. The V call is TRBV19, the J call TRBJ2-1, with D perhaps matching TRBD1 (5 bases). Trimming removed 3 bases at V and 2 bases at J, with 14 bases between. The V gene's germline CDR1 is LNHDA and CDR2 SQIVND (reference sequence). This CDR3 has 16 amino acids. CDR3 protein: CASSMGPGRTYNEQFF. DNA of the CDR3: TGTGCCAGTAGTATGGGGCCCGGTAGGACCTACAATGAGCAGTTCTTC.

The rearrangement joins TRBV7-8 to TRBJ1-1; no clear D. Germline V gene sequence: CDR1 SGHVS, CDR2 FQNEAQ. The CDR3 totals 13 residues. V was shortened by 2 bases and J by 6 bases, with 10 bases between the two germline ends. CDR3 sequence: CASSLISGAEAFF. The CDR3 nucleotides are TGTGCCAGCAGCTTAATATCTGGGGCTGAAGCTTTCTTT.

V usage is TRBV24-1 and J usage is TRBJ1-5; weak D call: TRBD1 (5 bases). V was shortened by 4 bases and J by 6 bases, with 9 bases between the two germline ends. This CDR3 has 13 residues. Per the germline V gene, CDR1 is KGHDR and CDR2 is SFDVKD. For the CDR3, the DNA is TGTGCCACCAGTGACAGACAGTTTCAGCCCCAGCATTTT. This translates into CATSDRQFQPQHF.

The chain couples TRBV29-1 to TRBJ2-2; D remains unclear. CDR1 and CDR2 from the germline V gene are SQVTM and ANQGSEA. The CDR3 spans 14 residues. V dropped 5 bases and J dropped 1 base, with 11 bases sitting between them. CDR3 sequence (DNA): TGCAGCGTTTACCAGATTGGGAACACCGGGGAGCTGTTTTTT. Translation gives CSVYQIGNTGELFF.

The gene calls are TRBV21-1 and TRBJ1-3. TRBV21-1 is listed as a pseudogene. The CDR3 extends over 14 amino acids. The CDR3 DNA follows: TGTGCCAGCAGCAAAAGAGGGTCTGGAAACACCATATATTTT. Translation gives CASSKRGSGNTIYF.

This chain uses TRBV19 with TRBJ2-6, with 10 bases that match TRBD1. This CDR3 has 16 residues. V was pared by 7 bases and J by 2 bases, with 5 bases of the junction left unmatched. Germline V gives CDR1 LNHDA, CDR2 SQIVND (reference sequence). In nucleotides, the CDR3 is TGTGCCAGTACCGAGACAGGGGGCCCTGGGGCCAACGTCCTGACTTTC. This encodes CASTETGGPGANVLTF.

The genes are TRBV5-1 and TRBJ1-1; perhaps TRBD1 as D (6 bases). Germline V gene lookup returns CDR1 SGHRS and CDR2 YFSETQ. Trimming removed 4 bases from V and 0 bases from J, with 13 bases in between. This CDR3 has 15 residues. CDR3 coding DNA: TGCGCCAGCAGCGATCAGGGGAGAATGAACACTGAAGCTTTCTTT. Translation: CASSDQGRMNTEAFF. Combining the CDR3 with reference TRBV5-1 and TRBJ1-1 gives the whole variable domain KAGVTQTPRYLIKTRGQQVTLSCSPISGHRSVSWYQQTPGQGLQFLFEYFSETQRNKGNFPGRFSGRQFSNSRSEMNVSTLELGDSALYLCASSDQGRMNTEAFFGQGTRLTVV.

The chain joins TRBV18 to TRBJ1-6; the D is unclear. V lost 1 base and J 9 bases, leaving 4 bases between the germline ends. Germline V CDR1 and CDR2: KGHSH, LQKENI. CDR3 length: 12 amino acids. CDR3 in amino acids: CASSPQGSPLHF. In DNA form, the CDR3 reads TGTGCCAGCTCACCACAGGGTTCACCCCTCCACTTT.

The rearrangement joins TRBV30 to TRBJ2-1, with a weak D call TRBD1 (6 bases). Germline lookup yields CDR1 GTSNPN and CDR2 SVGIG (reference sequence). With 5 bases removed from V and 1 base from J, the gap between germline ends came to 9 bases. The CDR3 loop spans 13 amino acids. CDR3 nucleotide sequence: TGTGCCTGGGCCAGGGGATCCTACAATGAGCAGTTCTTC. This codes for CAWARGSYNEQFF.

The chain is built from TRBV19 and TRBJ2-5; 9 positions match TRBD1. CDR1 is LNHDA and CDR2 is SQIVND in the germline V gene (reference sequence). With V trimmed by 5 bases and J by 7 bases, 8 bases remained unmatched. The CDR3 is made up of 14 amino acids. In nucleotides, the CDR3 is TGTGCCAGTAGTCCGGGGGACAGGGAGGGGACCCAGTACTTC. Its translation is CASSPGDREGTQYF. Full variable domain (remainder filled in from reference TRBV19 and TRBJ2-5): DGGITQSPKYLFRKEGQNVTLSCEQNLNHDAMYWYRQDPGQGLRLIYYSQIVNDFQKGDIAEGYSVSREKKESFPLTVTSAQKNPTAFYLCASSPGDREGTQYFGPGTRLLVL.

V is TRBV19 and J is TRBJ2-7; either TRBD1 or TRBD2 may supply D (5 bases each). Trimming stripped 7 bases from V and 0 bases from J, with 13 bases between. The CDR3 is made up of 14 amino acids. The germline gives CDR1 LNHDA, CDR2 SQIVND (reference sequence). The CDR3 nucleotides are TGTGCCAGTACTAAGGCAGGGAGCTCCTACGAGCAGTACTTC. Translation gives CASTKAGSSYEQYF.

The chain has TRBV2 and TRBJ2-5; D is unclear. The CDR3 is made up of 11 amino acids. Germline V gives CDR1 SNHLY, CDR2 FYNNEI. The germline V and J ends were trimmed by 7 bases and 5 bases, with 8 bases remaining between them. CDR3 sequence reads: CASTGWETQYF. CDR3 nucleotide sequence: TGTGCCAGCACGGGTTGGGAGACCCAGTACTTC. The variable domain in full, completed from reference TRBV2 and TRBJ2-5, reads EPEVTQTPSHQVTQMGQEVILRCVPISNHLYFYWYRQILGQKVEFLVSFYNNEISEKSEIFDDQFSVERPDGSNFTLKIRSTKLEDSAMYFCASTGWETQYFGPGTRLLVL.